Each of the 14 T cell receptor beta chains below was sequenced from the same sample in a study of Graves' ophthalmopathy and Graves' hyperthyroidism. RNA transcripts were the source from which TCR beta CDR3 regions were amplified. An opening RT-PCR round employed HTBI primers and preceded a second-round multiplex PCR. TCRdb passed the multiplex PCR reads through MiXCR, listing each CDR3 protein once. Altogether about 740,000 distinct CDR3 sequences are present, 40% being singletons, with the ten largest covering 44%. Sequenced: peripheral blood. All receptors come from an adult man with Graves' ophthalmopathy.

The chain employs TRBV20-1 and TRBJ1-5, with 8 positions matching TRBD1. The CDR3 totals 17 residues. V gave up 3 bases and J gave up 0 bases; unmatched junction bases: 10. Germline values: CDR1 DFQATT, CDR2 SNEGSKA (reference sequence). The CDR3 spells CSARGTGRTNSNQPQHF. The CDR3 DNA sequence: TGCAGTGCTAGGGGGACAGGCCGGACAAATAGCAATCAGCCCCAGCATTTT.

This clonotype was recorded once. The V call is TRBV25-1, the J call TRBJ1-2, with D perhaps TRBD1 (5 bases). This CDR3 comprises 14 residues. Per germline, CDR1 MGHDK and CDR2 SYGVNS. Trimming shortened V by 7 bases and J by 4 bases, and 16 bases separated the two germline ends. The CDR3 is CASTAQLGVYGYTF. CDR3 bases: TGTGCCAGCACCGCTCAGTTGGGGGTCTATGGCTACACCTTC.

Note on this clonotype: Likely a read error: the CDR3 ends without its conserved phenylalanine or tryptophan. The V gene is TRBV14, the J gene TRBJ2-7; unclear D gene. CDR1 and CDR2 from the germline V gene are SGHDN and FVKESK. Trimming took 5 bases from V and 0 from J, leaving 5 bases between them. The CDR3 has 12 residues. This chain's CDR3 is CASSGNSYEQYC. CDR3 coding DNA: TGTGCCAGCAGCGGTAACTCCTACGAGCAGTACTGC.

This clonotype came up many times. The rearrangement links TRBV7-9 to TRBJ1-2; no clear D. This CDR3 is built from 13 residues. V was cut by 2 bases and J by 8 bases, with 12 bases left in between. The V gene's germline CDR1 is SEHNR and CDR2 FQNEAQ (reference sequence). CDR3 region: CASSLQQQPGYTF. The CDR3 coding sequence is TGTGCCAGCAGCTTACAGCAACAGCCGGGCTACACCTTC.

This clonotype has more than one count but fewer than ten. The chain combines TRBV29-1 with TRBJ2-5; 9 bases line up with TRBD1. This CDR3 is built from 13 residues. Looked up from germline, CDR1 is SQVTM and CDR2 is ANQGSEA. With V trimmed by 7 bases and J by 5 bases, 8 bases remained unmatched. The CDR3 region has the DNA TGCAGCGCTATTAACAGGGGGCGGGAGACCCAGTACTTC. Its translation is CSAINRGRETQYF.

The V and J genes are TRBV29-1 and TRBJ1-1; 11 bases match TRBD1. V was clipped by 8 bases and J by 5 bases; unmatched bases: 7. This CDR3 has 13 amino acids. Germline CDR1 is SQVTM and CDR2 is ANQGSEA. This CDR3 reads CSLGTGGTTEAFF. The DNA of the CDR3 is TGCAGCTTAGGGACAGGGGGAACGACTGAAGCTTTCTTT.

The table lists this clonotype with many counts. V gene TRBV7-9 combines with J gene TRBJ1-1; no clear D. V was cut by 2 bases and J by 0 bases, with 10 bases left in between. The CDR3 loop spans 15 amino acids. Germline CDR1 reads SEHNR; CDR2 reads FQNEAQ (reference sequence). The CDR3 is CASSLSAGLNTEAFF. The DNA of the CDR3 is TGTGCCAGCAGCTTATCGGCCGGACTGAACACTGAAGCTTTCTTT.

This clonotype was counted only a few times. The rearrangement joins TRBV29-1 to TRBJ1-1; D perhaps matches TRBD1 (6 bases). Germline CDR1 reads SQVTM; CDR2 reads ANQGSEA. The CDR3 covers 14 residues. Here the CDR3 DNA reads TGCACTACTAAGGGGGGGCGCGGAAATACTGAAGCTTTCTTT. This translates into CTTKGGRGNTEAFF.

For the CDR3, the DNA is TGTGCCAGCAGCTTCAAGACAGGGACGGAGACCCAGTACTTC. Amino acids: CASSFKTGTETQYF. The J gene is TRBJ2-5, the V gene TRBV7-9, with TRBD1 matching 7 bases. The CDR3 covers 14 residues. Unmatched junction bases numbered 6, after V lost 3 bases and J lost 5 bases. Germline V gene lookup returns CDR1 SEHNR and CDR2 FQNEAQ (reference sequence). The full variable domain, with the rest looked up from reference TRBV7-9 and TRBJ2-5, is DTGVSQNPRHKITKRGQNVTFRCDPISEHNRLYWYRQTLGQGPEFLTYFQNEAQLEKSRLLSDRFSAERPKGSFSTLEIQRTEQGDSAMYLCASSFKTGTETQYFGPGTRLLVL.

V gene TRBV4-2 combines with J gene TRBJ1-3; D not resolved. V gave up 3 bases and J gave up 0 bases, with 12 bases separating them. The CDR3 has 16 residues. Germline assignment: CDR1 LGHNA and CDR2 YNFKEQ. The CDR3 is CASSQRTALSGNTIYF. The CDR3 DNA is TGTGCCAGCAGCCAGCGGACGGCCCTCTCTGGAAACACCATATATTTT.

In its sample, this clonotype was seen a few times. The chain carries TRBV6-6 and TRBJ1-1; 8 nucleotides match TRBD1. This CDR3 has 14 amino acids. V shed 5 bases and J 7 bases; nucleotides not matched to a gene: 9. CDR1 MNHNY and CDR2 SVGAGI come from the germline V gene (reference sequence). The CDR3 DNA is TGTGCCAGCAGTACCCGGACAGGGTGGGGTGAAGCTTTCTTT. The encoded protein is CASSTRTGWGEAFF.

This clonotype was found a few times. This sequence joins TRBV10-3 and TRBJ2-2; 9 bases line up with TRBD1. The CDR3 runs 17 residues. V shed 5 bases, J shed 6 bases, and the junction held 13 bases outside the gene matches. Germline CDR1 and CDR2: ENHRY and SYGVKD. The CDR3 DNA sequence: TGTGCCATCAGTCGTCCCGGGACAGGGATTAGTGCCGGGGAGCTGTTTTTT. Amino acids: CAISRPGTGISAGELFF.

The CDR3 sequence: CASRKGGQGSTGELFF. CDR3 DNA: TGTGCCAGCAGAAAGGGGGGACAGGGGTCCACCGGGGAGCTGTTTTTT. The V call is TRBV7-3, the J call TRBJ2-2, with TRBD1 identical over 10 bases. This CDR3 has 16 amino acids. CDR1 is SGHTA and CDR2 is FQGTGA in the germline V gene. V was clipped by 6 bases and J by 4 bases; unmatched bases: 8. The variable domain in full, with the rest retrieved from reference TRBV7-3 and TRBJ2-2, is GAGVSQTPSNKVTEKGKYVELRCDPISGHTALYWYRQSLGQGPEFLIYFQGTGAADDSGLPNDRFFAVRPEGSVSTLKIQRTERGDSAVYLCASRKGGQGSTGELFFGEGSRLTVL.

The chain has TRBV4-1 and TRBJ2-5, with 12 bases aligning to TRBD2. Trimming at V came to 1 base and at J to 6 bases, leaving 6 bases not matched to a gene. The germline gives CDR1 MGHRA, CDR2 YSYEKL. The CDR3 sequence is 16 residues long. CDR3 sequence reads: CASSQVTSGSGKTQYF. The CDR3 coding sequence is TGCGCCAGCAGCCAAGTGACTAGCGGGAGTGGAAAGACCCAGTACTTC.